Listed below are T cell receptor beta chains from one sample, sequenced in a study of cytomegalovirus exposure and HLA in healthy donors. The method was immunoSEQ multiplex PCR; TCRdb's version includes in-frame clones alone and lacks a portion of them. The profile shows about 160,000 clones, around 79% of them singletons. What was sequenced was PBMCs. Receptors originate from a man aged 35-49 years in good health and CMV-seronegative. The CDR3 runs from the conserved cysteine through the conserved F or W. Fields, in order: V gene, clone size, J gene, D gene, CDR3 DNA, CDR3 protein. A D gene is named only where the DNA matches it firmly. Size is stated for part of the rows, as once, few or many counts, or as a class when the clone is expanded.

V: TRBV6-1; size: .; J: TRBJ2-5; D: TRBD2; DNA: TGTGCCAGCAGTCGTAGCGGGGGCGGACAAGAGACCCAGTACTTC; CDR3: CASSRSGGGQETQYF
V: TRBV6-1; size: once; J: TRBJ2-1; D: TRBD1; DNA: TGTGCCAGTCTCCGGGACAGGGTCCACAATGAGCAGTTCTTC; CDR3: CASLRDRVHNEQFF
V: TRBV11-2; size: few; J: TRBJ2-3; D: .; DNA: TGTGCCAGCAGCTCGAAGAGGTGGGACTCTAGCACAGATACGCAGTATTTT; CDR3: CASSSKRWDSSTDTQYF
V: TRBV6-5; size: .; J: TRBJ2-3; D: .; DNA: TGTGCCAGCAGGCTACAGGGATTAACAGATACGCAGTATTTT; CDR3: CASRLQGLTDTQYF
V: TRBV7-2; size: .; J: TRBJ1-2; D: .; DNA: TGTGCCAGCAGCCCGTCTGTGGGGAGGAGGTCTAACTATGGCTACACCTTC; CDR3: CASSPSVGRRSNYGYTF
V: TRBV18; size: .; J: TRBJ1-5; D: TRBD1; DNA: TGTGCCAGCTCACCCGCATCAGGGGGCCGCCAGGGGCCCCAGCATTTT; CDR3: CASSPASGGRQGPQHF
V: TRBV5-1; size: .; J: TRBJ2-1; D: TRBD1; DNA: TGCGCCAGCAACCGTGGGACAGGGGCAGATGAGCAGTTCTTC; CDR3: CASNRGTGADEQFF
V: TRBV5-6; size: .; J: TRBJ2-7; D: TRBD1; DNA: TGTGCCAGCAGCTTGGTAGGGACAGTCTACGAGCAGTACTTC; CDR3: CASSLVGTVYEQYF
V: TRBV7-8; size: .; J: TRBJ1-1; D: .; DNA: TGTGCCAGCAGCTTAGAGGCCCGAGGGAACACTGAAGCTTTCTTT; CDR3: CASSLEARGNTEAFF
V: TRBV25-1; size: .; J: TRBJ2-7; D: .; DNA: TGTGCCAGCAGTGCGGTTAACTACGAGCAGTACTTC; CDR3: CASSAVNYEQYF
V: TRBV5-8; size: once; J: TRBJ2-3; D: TRBD1; DNA: TGTGCCAGTCCCGATATGCCGGGACAGAAAACAGATACGCAGTATTTT; CDR3: CASPDMPGQKTDTQYF
V: TRBV9; size: .; J: TRBJ1-6; D: .; DNA: TGTGCCAGCAGCGTAGACATCTCCTATAATTCACCCCTCCACTTT; CDR3: CASSVDISYNSPLHF
V: TRBV5-6; size: .; J: TRBJ2-1; D: TRBD2; DNA: TGTGCCAGCAGCCCCGGGGGGTTCGGCCAGTTCTTC; CDR3: CASSPGGFGQFF
V: TRBV4-3; size: .; J: TRBJ1-4; D: .; DNA: TGCGCCAGCAGCCAAGGGGACACTACTGCAACTAATGAAAAACTGTTTTTT; CDR3: CASSQGDTTATNEKLFF
V: TRBV5-6; size: .; J: TRBJ1-1; D: TRBD1; DNA: TGTGCCAGCAGCTCGGGACAGGGGGCTTCGGAAGCTTTCTTT; CDR3: CASSSGQGASEAFF
V: TRBV2; size: .; J: TRBJ2-3; D: TRBD1; DNA: TGTGCCAGCAGGAAGACAGGGGGCCCAGATACGCAGTATTTT; CDR3: CASRKTGGPDTQYF
V: TRBV25-1; size: .; J: TRBJ2-7; D: TRBD1; DNA: TGTGCCAGCAGTCCCCAGGGGGCAGGCTACGAGCAGTACTTC; CDR3: CASSPQGAGYEQYF
V: TRBV30; size: .; J: TRBJ2-3; D: TRBD1; DNA: TGTGCCTGGAGTCCCGGGGAGACAGGGTGGTACACAGATACGCAGTATTTT; CDR3: CAWSPGETGWYTDTQYF
V: TRBV6-6; size: .; J: TRBJ1-1; D: .; DNA: TGTGCCAGCAGTCTACAGGGGAACACTGAAGCTTTCTTT; CDR3: CASSLQGNTEAFF
V: TRBV18; size: .; J: TRBJ1-2; D: TRBD1; DNA: TGTGCCAGCTCTCGAGACAGGGAGCAAGGAGGCTACACCTTC; CDR3: CASSRDREQGGYTF
V: TRBV5-1; size: .; J: TRBJ2-7; D: TRBD1; DNA: TGCGCCAGCAGCTTCACAGGGGGCAACGAGCAGTACTTC; CDR3: CASSFTGGNEQYF
V: TRBV9; size: .; J: TRBJ1-2; D: .; DNA: TGTGCCAGCACTTCCGGGGGGACGGGCAACTATGGCTACACCTTC; CDR3: CASTSGGTGNYGYTF
V: TRBV2; size: once; J: TRBJ2-5; D: TRBD2; DNA: TGTGCCAGCAGTTTGCCGGGGCGGGAGCAGTACTTC; CDR3: CASSLPGREQYF
V: TRBV30; size: .; J: TRBJ1-5; D: .; DNA: TGTGCCTGGGGGGCGTCCTTCAGCAATCAGCCCCAGCATTTT; CDR3: CAWGASFSNQPQHF
V: TRBV7-2; size: .; J: TRBJ2-7; D: .; DNA: TGTGCCAGCAGCCCCCTACAGATTTCAGGGGCTTCCTACGAGCAGTACTTC; CDR3: CASSPLQISGASYEQYF
V: TRBV19; size: .; J: TRBJ2-7; D: .; DNA: TGTGCCAGTAGTAAGGACAGACGAAGCTCCTACGAGCAGTACTTC; CDR3: CASSKDRRSSYEQYF